A selection of T cell receptor beta chains follows, all from one sample in a study of cytomegalovirus exposure and HLA in healthy donors. Some clones are missing from TCRdb's copy, which holds only in-frame ones; the method was immunoSEQ multiplex PCR. The data contain 110,000 to 150,000 clones, approximately 81% of them singletons. Specimen: PBMCs. These receptors all come from a woman between 40 and 50 years old in good health and CMV-seropositive. CDR3s include the opening cysteine and the closing phenylalanine or tryptophan. A D gene is named only where the DNA matches it firmly. Some rows mark clone size as missing; the rest say once, few, many or name a class of expanded clone.

clone_size	v_call	j_call	d_call	cdr3_aa	cdr3_nt
once	TRBV7-6	TRBJ2-5	TRBD1	CASSIRTGGSETQYF	TGTGCCAGCAGCATCCGAACAGGGGGGTCCGAGACCCAGTACTTC
once	TRBV27	TRBJ2-3	-	CASSPRPRDADTQYF	TGTGCCAGCAGTCCCAGGCCCAGGGATGCAGATACGCAGTATTTT
-	TRBV5-1	TRBJ2-6	TRBD1	CASSLALPLAGGTGGTSGANVLTF	TGCGCCAGCAGCTTGGCCTTGCCCCTTGCCGGGGGGACAGGGGGCACCTCTGGGGCCAACGTCCTGACTTTC
-	TRBV6-5	TRBJ1-5	-	CASSYAGKGNQPQHF	TGTGCCAGCAGTTACGCAGGGAAGGGCAATCAGCCCCAGCATTTT
-	TRBV28	TRBJ2-2	TRBD1	CASSLPTRTGGSGELFF	TGTGCCAGCAGTTTACCTACGAGGACAGGGGGGTCCGGGGAGCTGTTTTTT
once	TRBV10-3	TRBJ2-1	TRBD2	CAISITSVSYNEQFF	TGTGCCATCAGTATAACTAGCGTATCCTACAATGAGCAGTTCTTC
-	TRBV2	TRBJ1-2	TRBD1	CASRKDRVYSPSGYTF	TGTGCCAGCCGTAAGGACAGGGTCTACTCTCCTAGCGGCTACACCTTC
-	TRBV15	TRBJ2-3	TRBD2	CATSRDLAGGYTDTQYF	TGTGCCACCAGCAGAGATCTAGCGGGAGGATACACAGATACGCAGTATTTT
-	TRBV5-1	TRBJ2-7	-	CASSSRTSTYEQYF	TGCGCCAGCAGCTCCAGGACATCTACCTACGAGCAGTACTTC
-	TRBV7-3	TRBJ2-5	TRBD2	CASSRTSRETQYF	TGTGCCAGCAGCCGGACTAGTCGAGAGACCCAGTACTTC
-	TRBV7-9	TRBJ1-2	-	CASSSATELYGYTF	TGTGCCAGCAGCTCCGCGACAGAGCTCTATGGCTACACCTTC
-	TRBV7-9	TRBJ1-4	-	CASSPEQGAANEKLFF	TGTGCCAGCAGCCCAGAACAGGGAGCAGCTAATGAAAAACTGTTTTTT
-	TRBV6-5	TRBJ2-3	TRBD1	CASSFLGQGKDTQYF	TGTGCCAGCAGTTTTCTGGGACAGGGGAAAGATACGCAGTATTTT
-	TRBV11-2	TRBJ2-5	-	CASSPGTQGGETQYF	TGTGCCAGCAGCCCGGGGACTCAGGGTGGAGAGACCCAGTACTTC
-	TRBV28	TRBJ1-5	-	CASSSGQTNQPQHF	TGTGCCAGCAGTTCAGGACAGACCAATCAGCCCCAGCATTTT
-	TRBV19	TRBJ2-3	TRBD2	CASSRDYTDTQYF	TGTGCCAGTAGCAGGGACTACACAGATACGCAGTATTTT
-	TRBV5-1	TRBJ2-6	TRBD1	CASSVGTGASGANVLTF	TGCGCCAGCAGCGTCGGGACAGGAGCGTCTGGGGCCAACGTCCTGACTTTC
-	TRBV2	TRBJ2-1	-	CASRGNEQFF	TGTGCCTCTAGGGGAAATGAGCAGTTCTTC
-	TRBV7-9	TRBJ2-5	-	CASGDSAVGTQYF	TGTGCCAGTGGGGACTCCGCCGTTGGGACCCAGTACTTC
-	TRBV27	TRBJ1-2	-	CASADNYGYTF	TGTGCCAGCGCGGATAACTATGGCTACACCTTC
-	TRBV30	TRBJ2-7	TRBD1	CAWSWGQGDEQYF	TGTGCCTGGAGCTGGGGGCAGGGGGACGAGCAGTACTTC
-	TRBV7-7	TRBJ2-3	TRBD1	CASSRQGWDTQYF	TGTGCTAGCAGCCGACAGGGTTGGGATACGCAGTATTTT
-	TRBV11-2	TRBJ2-5	-	CASSPDRRQGGRYF	TGTGCCAGCAGCCCCGATAGGCGGCAGGGGGGTCGGTACTTC
-	TRBV6-4	TRBJ2-2	TRBD1	CASSGQGGTGELFF	TGTGCCAGCAGTGGACAGGGTGGAACCGGGGAGCTGTTTTTT
few	TRBV14	TRBJ1-3	-	CASSPLGPGNTIYF	TGTGCCAGCAGCCCCCTGGGCCCGGGAAACACCATATATTTT
-	TRBV30	TRBJ2-3	TRBD2	CAWSGGRGRPADTQYF	TGTGCCTGGAGTGGGGGGAGGGGCCGACCGGCAGATACGCAGTATTTT
-	TRBV7-2	TRBJ2-3	-	CASSLPSDTQYF	TGTGCCAGCAGCTTACCTAGCGATACGCAGTATTTT
-	TRBV19	TRBJ2-7	TRBD2	CASSTSGSYEQYF	TGTGCCAGTAGTACTAGCGGGAGCTACGAGCAGTACTTC
-	TRBV5-1	TRBJ1-6	TRBD1	CASSLVTGGNSPLHF	TGCGCCAGCAGCTTGGTGACAGGGGGTAATTCACCCCTCCACTTT
-	TRBV5-4	TRBJ2-5	TRBD1	CASSTRQGDVETQYF	TGTGCCAGCAGCACCCGACAGGGGGACGTCGAGACCCAGTACTTC
-	TRBV4-1	TRBJ2-5	-	CASRGAWETQYF	TGCGCCAGCAGGGGGGCGTGGGAGACCCAGTACTTC
-	TRBV19	TRBJ1-2	-	CASSQPLGAYGYTF	TGTGCCAGTAGCCAACCCCTTGGGGCATATGGCTACACCTTC
-	TRBV6-5	TRBJ2-7	TRBD2	CASSYGRLAGVYEQYF	TGTGCCAGCAGTTACGGGAGACTAGCGGGAGTCTACGAGCAGTACTTC
-	TRBV9	TRBJ2-5	TRBD1	CASSVGGGETQYF	TGTGCCAGCAGCGTAGGAGGGGGCGAGACCCAGTACTTC
few	TRBV19	TRBJ1-3	-	CASSLQGFGNTIYF	TGTGCCAGTAGTCTACAGGGTTTCGGAAACACCATATATTTT
-	TRBV21-1	TRBJ2-3	-	CASSKTGTSGRPSDTQYF	TGTGCCAGCAGCAAAACGGGGACTAGCGGGAGGCCGTCAGATACGCAGTATTTT
-	TRBV29-1	TRBJ2-7	TRBD2	CSVGRDVSYEQYF	TGCAGCGTCGGGAGGGATGTCTCCTACGAGCAGTACTTC
once	TRBV28	TRBJ1-1	TRBD1	CASSLLVGTGGVIEAFF	TGTGCCAGCAGTTTATTGGTGGGGACAGGCGGGGTAATAGAAGCTTTCTTT
-	TRBV28	TRBJ2-7	-	CASSPRARGVEQYF	TGTGCCAGCAGTCCCCGTGCGCGCGGGGTCGAGCAGTACTTC
-	TRBV2	TRBJ2-5	-	CASLGGLRTTLETQYF	TGTGCCAGCTTGGGAGGTTTAAGAACAACCTTAGAGACCCAGTACTTC
-	TRBV28	TRBJ2-7	TRBD2	CASIGNFGGGGEQYF	TGTGCCAGCATTGGAAATTTTGGTGGGGGGGGCGAGCAGTACTTC
-	TRBV9	TRBJ2-2	-	CASSVVDSGPGELFF	TGTGCCAGCAGCGTAGTAGATAGCGGCCCCGGGGAGCTGTTTTTT
-	TRBV28	TRBJ2-7	TRBD1	CASSPQQGAPPNEQYF	TGTGCCAGCAGTCCACAACAGGGGGCTCCTCCTAACGAGCAGTACTTC
-	TRBV19	TRBJ1-5	TRBD1	CASRGQGNQPQHF	TGTGCCAGTAGGGGACAGGGCAATCAGCCCCAGCATTTT
-	TRBV7-9	TRBJ1-3	-	CASSDTGSSGNTIYF	TGTGCCAGCAGCGATACAGGCAGCTCTGGAAACACCATATATTTT
-	TRBV30	TRBJ2-5	TRBD1	CAWTGQGAWETQYF	TGTGCCTGGACGGGACAGGGGGCTTGGGAGACCCAGTACTTC
once	TRBV28	TRBJ2-3	-	CASTSFAVNLGTDTQYF	TGTGCCAGCACATCTTTTGCGGTTAACTTGGGCACAGATACGCAGTATTTT
-	TRBV29-1	TRBJ2-7	-	CSVVKVQGGGHEQYF	TGCAGCGTTGTTAAGGTTCAGGGAGGGGGTCACGAGCAGTACTTC
-	TRBV18	TRBJ2-6	-	CASSLIGLGYSGANVLTF	TGTGCCAGCTCTCTAATCGGACTGGGATACTCTGGGGCCAACGTCCTGACTTTC
-	TRBV18	TRBJ2-1	-	CASSSGHTPMDEQFF	TGTGCCAGCTCCTCAGGACATACACCTATGGATGAGCAGTTCTTC
-	TRBV28	TRBJ1-1	-	CASSTAGAGRNTEAFF	TGTGCCAGCAGTACAGCAGGGGCTGGTAGGAACACTGAAGCTTTCTTT
-	TRBV6-5	TRBJ2-2	-	CASSWQGDTGELFF	TGTGCCAGCTCTTGGCAGGGTGACACCGGGGAGCTGTTTTTT
once	TRBV7-8	TRBJ2-4	TRBD2	CASSLGLAGGQSKNIQYF	TGTGCCAGCAGCTTGGGTCTAGCGGGGGGGCAATCCAAAAACATTCAGTACTTC
-	TRBV28	TRBJ2-7	-	CASSLGGVEQYF	TGTGCCAGCAGTTTAGGCGGGGTCGAGCAGTACTTC
-	TRBV7-8	TRBJ2-3	TRBD2	CASSFVGGAQYF	TGTGCCAGCAGCTTTGTGGGGGGGGCGCAGTATTTT
-	TRBV5-4	TRBJ1-4	-	CASSFSGGRANEKLFF	TGTGCCAGCAGCTTTTCAGGTGGCAGGGCAAATGAAAAACTGTTTTTT